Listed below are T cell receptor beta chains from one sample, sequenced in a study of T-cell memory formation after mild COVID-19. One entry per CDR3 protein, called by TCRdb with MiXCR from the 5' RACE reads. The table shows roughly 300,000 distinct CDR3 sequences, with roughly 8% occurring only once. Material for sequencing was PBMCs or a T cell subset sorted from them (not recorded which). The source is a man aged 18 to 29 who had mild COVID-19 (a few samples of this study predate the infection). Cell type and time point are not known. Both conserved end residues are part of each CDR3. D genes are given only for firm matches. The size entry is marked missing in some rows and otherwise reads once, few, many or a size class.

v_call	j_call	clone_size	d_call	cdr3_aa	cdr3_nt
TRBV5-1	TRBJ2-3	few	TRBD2	CASTRTSGADTQYF	TGCGCCAGCACCAGGACTAGCGGCGCAGATACGCAGTATTTT
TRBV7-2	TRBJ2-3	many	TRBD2	CASSSRASGGRLTDTQYF	TGTGCCAGCAGCTCTCGGGCTAGCGGGGGCCGCCTCACAGATACGCAGTATTTT
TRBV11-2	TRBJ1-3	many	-	CASSLLDAGNTIYF	TGTGCCAGCAGCTTATTGGACGCAGGAAACACCATATATTTT
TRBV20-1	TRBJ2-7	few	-	CSAPHPRDGRYEQYF	TGCAGTGCCCCCCACCCCAGGGACGGGCGATACGAGCAGTACTTC
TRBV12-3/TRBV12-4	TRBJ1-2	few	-	CASSPVVRGYTF	TGTGCCAGCAGTCCAGTAGTTCGGGGCTACACCTTC
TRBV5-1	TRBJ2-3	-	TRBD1	CASSLTGQGQGDTQYF	TGCGCCAGCAGCTTAACGGGACAGGGGCAAGGGGATACGCAGTATTTT
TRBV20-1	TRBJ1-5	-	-	CSAEDSWARQPQHF	TGCAGTGCAGAAGACAGCTGGGCACGGCAGCCCCAGCATTTT
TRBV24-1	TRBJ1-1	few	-	CATSDAKQIGAFF	TGTGCCACCAGTGATGCGAAACAGATTGGAGCTTTCTTT
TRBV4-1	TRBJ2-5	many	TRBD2	CASSQEPSGGWETQYF	TGCGCCAGCAGCCAAGAACCAAGCGGGGGGTGGGAGACCCAGTACTTC
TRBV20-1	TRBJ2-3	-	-	CSAKDSVRTDTQYF	TGCAGTGCCAAGGACAGTGTAAGGACAGATACGCAGTATTTT
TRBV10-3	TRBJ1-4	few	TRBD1	CAISETGQAPNEKLFF	TGTGCCATCAGTGAGACCGGACAGGCGCCTAATGAAAAACTGTTTTTT
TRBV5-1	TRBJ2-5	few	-	CASSLARVAGWYQETQYF	TGCGCCAGCAGCTTGGCCCGCGTGGCAGGATGGTACCAAGAGACCCAGTACTTC
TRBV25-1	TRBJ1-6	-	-	CASSEAGLINSPLHF	TGTGCCAGCAGTGAGGCCGGGCTGATTAATTCACCCCTCCACTTT
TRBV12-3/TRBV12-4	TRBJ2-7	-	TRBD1	CASSPPDRAYEQYF	TGTGCCAGCAGTCCCCCTGACAGGGCTTACGAGCAGTACTTC
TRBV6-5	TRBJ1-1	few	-	CASGPSLLTEAFF	TGTGCCAGCGGGCCGTCTCTTCTCACTGAAGCTTTCTTT
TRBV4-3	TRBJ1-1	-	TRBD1	CASSQGGPGQGTQKAFF	TGCGCCAGCAGCCAAGGGGGACCGGGACAGGGAACCCAAAAAGCTTTCTTT
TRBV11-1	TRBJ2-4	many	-	CASSLHSKNIQYF	TGTGCCAGCAGCTTACATTCCAAAAACATTCAGTACTTC
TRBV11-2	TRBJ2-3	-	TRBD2	CASSFGLAGEDTQYF	TGTGCCAGCAGCTTTGGACTAGCGGGGGAAGATACGCAGTATTTT
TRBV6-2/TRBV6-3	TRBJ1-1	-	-	CASSYGPRGSTEAFF	TGTGCCAGCAGTTACGGGCCTCGAGGAAGCACTGAAGCTTTCTTT
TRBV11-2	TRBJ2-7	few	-	CASSREVWGYEQYF	TGTGCCAGCAGCCGAGAGGTGTGGGGGTACGAGCAGTACTTC
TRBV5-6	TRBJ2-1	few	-	CASSLYLAHYNEQFF	TGTGCCAGCAGCTTGTACCTGGCCCATTACAATGAGCAGTTCTTC
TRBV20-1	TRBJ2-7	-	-	CSAPEGGTYEQYF	TGCAGTGCCCCCGAAGGGGGGACCTACGAGCAGTACTTC
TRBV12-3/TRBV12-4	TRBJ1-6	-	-	CASGREGSPLHF	TGTGCCAGCGGCAGGGAGGGGTCACCCCTCCACTTT
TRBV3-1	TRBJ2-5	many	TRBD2	CASSPSLAGLQETQYF	TGTGCCAGCAGCCCCAGCCTAGCGGGGCTCCAAGAGACCCAGTACTTC
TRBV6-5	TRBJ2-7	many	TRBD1	CASSYGQGVSYEQYF	TGTGCCAGCAGTTACGGGCAGGGGGTCTCCTACGAGCAGTACTTC
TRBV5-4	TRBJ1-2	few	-	CASSLRTAGGYTF	TGTGCCAGCAGCCTCAGGACAGCCGGGGGCTACACCTTC